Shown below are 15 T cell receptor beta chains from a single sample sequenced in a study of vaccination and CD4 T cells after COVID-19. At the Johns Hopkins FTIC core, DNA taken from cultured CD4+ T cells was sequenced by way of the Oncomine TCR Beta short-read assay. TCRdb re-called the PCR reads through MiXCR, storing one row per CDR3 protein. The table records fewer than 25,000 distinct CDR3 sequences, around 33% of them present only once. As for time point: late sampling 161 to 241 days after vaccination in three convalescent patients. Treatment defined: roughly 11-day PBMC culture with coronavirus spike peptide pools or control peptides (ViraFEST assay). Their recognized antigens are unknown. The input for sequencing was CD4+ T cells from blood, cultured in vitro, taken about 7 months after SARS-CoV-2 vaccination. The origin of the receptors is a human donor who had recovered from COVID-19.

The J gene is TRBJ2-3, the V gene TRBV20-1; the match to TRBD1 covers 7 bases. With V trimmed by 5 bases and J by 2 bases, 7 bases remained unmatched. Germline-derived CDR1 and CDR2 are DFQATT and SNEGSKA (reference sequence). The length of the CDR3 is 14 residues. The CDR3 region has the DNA TGCAGTGCTCGGGACAGTCAGTACACAGATACGCAGTATTTT. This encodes CSARDSQYTDTQYF.

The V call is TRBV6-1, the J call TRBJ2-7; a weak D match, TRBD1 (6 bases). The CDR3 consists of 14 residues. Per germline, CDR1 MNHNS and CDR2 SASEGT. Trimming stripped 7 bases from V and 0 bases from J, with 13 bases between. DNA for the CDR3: TGTGCCAGCATACGGGACATGAGCTCCTACGAGCAGTACTTC. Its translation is CASIRDMSSYEQYF.

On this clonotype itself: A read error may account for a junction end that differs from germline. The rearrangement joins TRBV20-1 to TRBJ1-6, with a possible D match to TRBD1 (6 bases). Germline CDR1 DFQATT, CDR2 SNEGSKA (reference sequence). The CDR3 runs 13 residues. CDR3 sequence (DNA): TGCAGTACGGCTGGGACACACTCACCCTCCGTAATCTTT. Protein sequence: CSTAGTHSPSVIF.

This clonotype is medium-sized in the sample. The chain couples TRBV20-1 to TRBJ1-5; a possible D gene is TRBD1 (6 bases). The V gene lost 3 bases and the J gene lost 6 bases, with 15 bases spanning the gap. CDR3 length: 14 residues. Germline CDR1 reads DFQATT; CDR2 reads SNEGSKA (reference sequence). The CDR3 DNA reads TGCAGTGCTAGTGAGGGGGGACGGGGTCAGCCCCAGCATTTT. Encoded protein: CSASEGGRGQPQHF.

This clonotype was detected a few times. The CDR3 here is CASSQGDRGYGYTF. In DNA form, the CDR3 reads TGTGCCAGCAGCCAAGGGGACAGGGGTTATGGCTACACCTTC. V usage is TRBV4-2 and J usage is TRBJ1-2, with 10 positions matching TRBD1. Losses at the gene ends were 1 base for V and 5 bases for J; bases not matched to a gene: 1. The germline gives CDR1 LGHNA, CDR2 YNFKEQ. This CDR3 contains 14 residues.

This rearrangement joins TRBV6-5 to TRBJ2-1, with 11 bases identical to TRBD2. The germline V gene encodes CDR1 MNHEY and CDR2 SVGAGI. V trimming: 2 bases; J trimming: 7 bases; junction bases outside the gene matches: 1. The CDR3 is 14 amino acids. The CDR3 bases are TGTGCCAGCAGTTACACTAGCGGGAGTAATGAGCAGTTCTTC. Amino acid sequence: CASSYTSGSNEQFF.

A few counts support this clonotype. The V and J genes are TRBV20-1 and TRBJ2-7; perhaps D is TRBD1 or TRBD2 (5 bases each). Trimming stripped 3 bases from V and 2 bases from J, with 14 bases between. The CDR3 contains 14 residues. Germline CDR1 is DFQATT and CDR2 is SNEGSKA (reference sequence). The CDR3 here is CSASGADSAYEQYF. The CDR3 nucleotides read TGCAGTGCTAGCGGGGCCGATAGCGCCTACGAGCAGTACTTC.

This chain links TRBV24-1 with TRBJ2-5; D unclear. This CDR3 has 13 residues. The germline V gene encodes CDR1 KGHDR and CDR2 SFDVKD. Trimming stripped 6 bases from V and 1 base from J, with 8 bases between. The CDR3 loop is CATSLGFQETQYF. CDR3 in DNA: TGTGCCACCAGTTTAGGGTTCCAAGAGACCCAGTACTTC.

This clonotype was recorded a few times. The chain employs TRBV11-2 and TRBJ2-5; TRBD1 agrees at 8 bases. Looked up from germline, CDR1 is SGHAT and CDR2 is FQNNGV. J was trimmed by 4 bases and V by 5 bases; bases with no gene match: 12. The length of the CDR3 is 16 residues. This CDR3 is CASSPFGRGRRETQYF. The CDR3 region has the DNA TGTGCCAGCAGCCCGTTTGGCAGGGGGCGAAGAGAGACCCAGTACTTC.

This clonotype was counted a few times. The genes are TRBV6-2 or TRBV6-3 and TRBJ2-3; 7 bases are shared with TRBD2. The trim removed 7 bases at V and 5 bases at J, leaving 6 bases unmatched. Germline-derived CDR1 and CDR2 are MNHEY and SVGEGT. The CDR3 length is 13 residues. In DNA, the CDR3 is TGTGCCAGCAAGGGACTACTAGGAGATACGCAGTATTTT. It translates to CASKGLLGDTQYF.

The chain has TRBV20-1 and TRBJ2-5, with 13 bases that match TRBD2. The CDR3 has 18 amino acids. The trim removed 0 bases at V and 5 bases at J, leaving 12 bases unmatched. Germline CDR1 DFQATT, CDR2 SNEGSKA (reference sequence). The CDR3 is CSARETITSGRAYETQYF. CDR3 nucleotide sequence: TGCAGTGCTAGAGAGACTATCACTAGCGGGAGGGCCTACGAGACCCAGTACTTC.

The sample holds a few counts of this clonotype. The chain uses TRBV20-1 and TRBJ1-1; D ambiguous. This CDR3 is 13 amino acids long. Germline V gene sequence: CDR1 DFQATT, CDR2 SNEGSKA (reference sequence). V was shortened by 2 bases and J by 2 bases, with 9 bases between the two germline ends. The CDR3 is CSARLDLNTEAFF. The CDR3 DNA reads TGCAGTGCTAGATTGGACCTTAACACTGAAGCTTTCTTT.

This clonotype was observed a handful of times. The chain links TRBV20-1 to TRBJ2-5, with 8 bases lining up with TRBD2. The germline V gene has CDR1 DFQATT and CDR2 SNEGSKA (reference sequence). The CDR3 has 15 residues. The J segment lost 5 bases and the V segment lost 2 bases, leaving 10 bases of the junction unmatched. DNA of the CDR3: TGCAGTGCTAGAACAGGACTAGCAGACGTTGAGACCCAGTACTTC. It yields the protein CSARTGLADVETQYF.

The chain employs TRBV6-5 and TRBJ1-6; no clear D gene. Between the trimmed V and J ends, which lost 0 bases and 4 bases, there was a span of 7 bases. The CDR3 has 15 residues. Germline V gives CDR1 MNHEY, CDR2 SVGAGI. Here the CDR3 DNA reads TGTGCCAGCAGTTACTCTGGTCGTTATAATTCACCCCTCCACTTT. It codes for CASSYSGRYNSPLHF.

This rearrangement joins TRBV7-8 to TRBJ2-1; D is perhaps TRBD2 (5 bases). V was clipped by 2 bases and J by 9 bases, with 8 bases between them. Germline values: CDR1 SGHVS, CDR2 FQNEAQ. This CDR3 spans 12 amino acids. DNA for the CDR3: TGTGCCAGCAGCTTACCAGGAGGTGAGCAGTTCTTC. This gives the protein CASSLPGGEQFF.